The clone carrying this T cell receptor beta chain was recorded at least ten times. This sample is part of a study of glioma-infiltrating T cells. The iRepertoire nested amplicon-rescue multiplex PCR amplified TCR alpha and beta CDR3s from RNA. Input was roughly 100-450 ng of tissue mRNA or PBMC total RNA. A single record per CDR3 protein comes from TCRdb applying MiXCR to the multiplex PCR reads. The table has roughly 100,000 distinct CDR3 sequences, around 31% seen once. This receptor was identified in a human donor with low-grade glioma or glioblastoma, undergoing nonglioma brain surgery, or in good health (not recorded which). The sample consisted of glioma tissue, nonneoplastic brain tissue, or PBMCs (not recorded which).

CDR3 nucleotides: TGTGCCAGCAGCCGTCTGAACACTGAAGCTTTCTTT. Translated: CASSRLNTEAFF. The rearrangement links TRBV7-2 to TRBJ1-1; D remains unclear. The CDR3 consists of 12 residues. Deletions cut 5 bases from V and 0 bases from J, with 4 bases between. Germline CDR1 SGHTA, CDR2 FQGNSA.